These 13 T cell receptor beta chains were all obtained from the same sample, sequenced in a study of shared clonotypes between healthy human individuals. Some clones are missing from TCRdb's copy, which holds only in-frame ones; the method was immunoSEQ multiplex PCR. Counted here are approximately 1.1 million clones, approximately 80% occurring once; the ten biggest clones make up 0.5% to 0.6%. What was sequenced was memory CD4+ T cells from PBMCs. Subset of the sample: CD45RA-negative fraction. The source is a man younger than 35 in good health. Some clones in this sample may be carry-over from other donors' samples.

The chain is built from TRBV13 and TRBJ1-2, with D possibly matching TRBD1 (5 bases). V shed 3 bases and J shed 0 bases, with 14 bases lying between them. There are 16 residues in the CDR3. Germline V gene data show CDR1 as PRHDT and CDR2 as FYEKMQ (reference sequence). CDR3 loop: CASSFRQFPTNYGYTF. The CDR3 nucleotides read TGTGCCAGCAGCTTCCGACAGTTCCCCACTAACTATGGCTACACCTTC.

J is TRBJ2-7 and V is TRBV5-1; D is undetermined. From germline, CDR1 is SGHRS and CDR2 YFSETQ. CDR3 size: 14 residues. V was pared by 0 bases and J by 2 bases, with 9 bases between. The CDR3 protein is CASSLAQATYEQYF. CDR3 coding DNA: TGCGCCAGCAGCTTGGCCCAGGCAACCTACGAGCAGTACTTC.

Comment on this clone: The same CDR3 arises from other DNA sequences in this sample as well. V gene TRBV20-1 combines with J gene TRBJ2-7, with D possibly matching TRBD2 (5 bases). CDR1 is DFQATT, CDR2 SNEGSKA, per germline (reference sequence). This CDR3 spans 10 amino acids. The germline V and J ends were trimmed by 6 bases and 3 bases, with 6 bases remaining between them. The CDR3 DNA follows: TGCAGTGCCGGGGACTACGAGCAGTACTTC. Its translation: CSAGDYEQYF.

This clone was detected only a few times. This sequence joins TRBV7-3 and TRBJ2-1; tentative D call: TRBD2 (6 bases). The CDR3 runs to 15 residues. Germline V gene lookup returns CDR1 SGHTA and CDR2 FQGTGA. V lost 5 bases and J 0 bases, leaving 11 bases between the germline ends. Here the CDR3 reads CASSRGISSYNEQFF. The CDR3 bases are TGTGCCAGCAGCCGCGGGATTAGCTCCTACAATGAGCAGTTCTTC.

V gene TRBV7-2 combines with J gene TRBJ1-2; D not resolved. Trimming shortened V by 2 bases and J by 1 base, and 11 bases separated the two germline ends. This CDR3 has 15 residues. Germline CDR1 reads SGHTA; CDR2 reads FQGNSA. The CDR3: CASSLSRNNNYGYTF. Here the CDR3 DNA reads TGTGCCAGCAGCTTAAGCAGAAACAATAACTATGGCTACACCTTC.

This rearrangement joins TRBV5-1 to TRBJ2-7; 7 bases are shared with TRBD2. Looked up from germline, CDR1 is SGHRS and CDR2 is YFSETQ. The ends lost 1 base at V and 0 bases at J; junction bases unmatched: 7. This CDR3 has 16 amino acids. The CDR3 DNA follows: TGCGCCAGCAGCTTGCAATGGGGCGGGAGCTCCTACGAGCAGTACTTC. It translates to CASSLQWGGSSYEQYF.

This chain links TRBV5-4 with TRBJ1-6; 12 bases match TRBD1. This CDR3 has 17 residues. V lost 3 bases and J lost 9; bases outside the gene matches: 10. The germline CDR1 and CDR2 sequences are SGHNT and YYREEE (reference sequence). CDR3 amino acids: CASSSAPGQGAGSPLHF. CDR3 DNA: TGTGCCAGCAGCTCCGCTCCGGGACAGGGGGCAGGTTCACCCCTCCACTTT.

This CDR3 is CASGRGSDVNEQFF. DNA of the CDR3: TGTGCCAGTGGTAGAGGGAGTGATGTTAATGAGCAGTTCTTC. V is TRBV19 and J is TRBJ2-1, with D perhaps TRBD2 (5 bases). The ends were cut back, 8 bases at V and 7 bases at J, with 18 bases in the middle. This CDR3 spans 14 amino acids. CDR1 and CDR2 (germline): LNHDA, SQIVND (reference sequence).

This chain uses TRBV27 with TRBJ2-1, with D possibly matching TRBD1 (5 bases). V was clipped by 7 bases and J by 7 bases, with 14 bases between them. Germline CDR1 and CDR2: MNHEY and SMNVEV (reference sequence). The CDR3 totals 13 residues. The CDR3 is CASTTRVGNEQFF. Here the CDR3 DNA reads TGTGCCAGCACGACCAGGGTTGGGAATGAGCAGTTCTTC.

The rearrangement links TRBV27 to TRBJ1-6; no clear D. Germline CDR1 MNHEY, CDR2 SMNVEV (reference sequence). Trimming pared 2 bases from V and 7 bases from J, leaving 12 bases between. CDR3 size: 15 residues. The CDR3 DNA is TGTGCCAGCAGTTTAAACTTCCAGGCCAATTCACCCCTCCACTTT. Its protein is CASSLNFQANSPLHF.

The V gene is TRBV7-2, the J gene TRBJ2-7; no firm D call. This CDR3 region has 13 residues. Looked up from germline, CDR1 is SGHTA and CDR2 is FQGNSA. The germline V and J ends were trimmed by 3 bases and 3 bases, with 9 bases remaining between them. The DNA for the CDR3 is TGTGCCAGCAGCTTGGACCCCTACTACGAGCAGTACTTC. Translated: CASSLDPYYEQYF.

V is TRBV19 and J is TRBJ2-1; D is perhaps TRBD1 (5 bases). Germline V gene sequence: CDR1 LNHDA, CDR2 SQIVND (reference sequence). Between the trimmed V and J ends, which lost 6 bases and 8 bases, there was a span of 8 bases. The CDR3 loop spans 11 amino acids. The CDR3 region has the DNA TGTGCCAGTAGCAGGGTGGATGAGCAGTTCTTC. This encodes CASSRVDEQFF.

This clone was observed a few times. The rearrangement uses TRBV7-9 and TRBJ2-7; 8 bases map to TRBD2. Germline lookup yields CDR1 SEHNR and CDR2 FQNEAQ (reference sequence). V lost 5 bases, J lost 3 bases, and 9 bases stayed unmatched. This CDR3 region has 15 residues. This CDR3 is CASSHWTSRSYEQYF. CDR3 coding DNA: TGTGCCAGCAGCCATTGGACTAGCCGGAGCTACGAGCAGTACTTC.